Below, 20 T cell receptor beta chains from the same sample are listed, as sequenced in a study of OX40 agonist ivuxolimab in advanced cancers. The data were produced by immunoSEQ multiplex PCR, yet TCRdb's version contains in-frame clones alone and is incomplete. The profile shows some 15,000 clones, under 85% of them singletons. Specimen: CD4+ or CD8+ T cells sorted from blood, collected in a trial of the OX40 agonist ivuxolimab. Every receptor here comes from an adult with an advanced solid tumor such as melanoma, head and neck, liver or kidney cancer.

This chain joins TRBV19 and TRBJ2-6, with D possibly TRBD2 on 6 matching bases. The germline V and J ends were trimmed by 3 bases and 0 bases, with 9 bases remaining between them. The CDR3 contains 16 residues. The germline V gene has CDR1 LNHDA and CDR2 SQIVND (reference sequence). In nucleotides, the CDR3 is TGTGCCAGTAGTATGTCCGGGAGCTCTGGGGCCAACGTCCTGACTTTC. It specifies CASSMSGSSGANVLTF.

The rearrangement links TRBV28 to TRBJ2-2; D is unresolved. CDR1 is MDHEN and CDR2 is SYDVKM in the germline V gene. The length of the CDR3 is 14 residues. V lost 3 bases to trimming and J lost 4 bases, with 9 bases between them. The CDR3 bases are TGTGCCAGCAGTTTTCCCGGGCGCACCGGGGAGCTGTTTTTT. It encodes CASSFPGRTGELFF.

The chain joins TRBV7-9 to TRBJ2-2; D is uncertain. Trimming took off 8 bases at V and 0 bases at J, with 10 bases between the two ends. This CDR3 spans 14 amino acids. Per germline, CDR1 SEHNR and CDR2 FQNEAQ (reference sequence). The CDR3 DNA follows: TGTGCCAGCGCGGCCAGCGCGAACACCGGGGAGCTGTTTTTT. Its protein is CASAASANTGELFF. The full variable domain, in which reference TRBV7-9 and TRBJ2-2 provide the parts outside the CDR3, is DTGVSQNPRHKITKRGQNVTFRCDPISEHNRLYWYRQTLGQGPEFLTYFQNEAQLEKSRLLSDRFSAERPKGSFSTLEIQRTEQGDSAMYLCASAASANTGELFFGEGSRLTVL.

The chain has TRBV7-3 and TRBJ2-6, with 8 bases matching TRBD1. J was trimmed by 0 bases and V by 6 bases; bases with no gene match: 13. The CDR3 runs 19 residues. Per the germline V gene, CDR1 is SGHTA and CDR2 is FQGTGA. The DNA for the CDR3 is TGTGCCAGCAGTCGACAGGGGAAGGGTACTCTCTCTGGGGCCAACGTCCTGACTTTC. It codes for CASSRQGKGTLSGANVLTF.

This chain links TRBV21-1 with TRBJ2-7; TRBD2 is taken as the D call from the table, unchecked against the DNA. TRBV21-1 constitutes a pseudogene. The length of the CDR3 is 16 residues. The DNA for the CDR3 is TGTGCCAGCAGCACCCCGAATCGAAGCGGGTCCTACGAGCAGTACTTC. This gives the protein CASSTPNRSGSYEQYF.

The V and J genes are TRBV6-1 and TRBJ1-4; the D gene is possibly TRBD1 (6 bases). The CDR3 has 15 amino acids. CDR1 is MNHNS and CDR2 is SASEGT in the germline V gene. V dropped 6 bases and J dropped 8 bases, with 19 bases sitting between them. CDR3 DNA sequence: TGTGCCAGCAGGGTGAACAGGGAGGGTCTGGAAAAACTGTTTTTT. Encoded protein: CASRVNREGLEKLFF.

This sequence joins TRBV27 and TRBJ2-5; D might be TRBD1 (6 bases). CDR3 length: 14 amino acids. Germline loops: CDR1 MNHEY, CDR2 SMNVEV (reference sequence). V lost 4 bases and J lost 7, with 16 bases in between. CDR3 in amino acids: CASSWGQGQATQYF. In DNA, the CDR3 is TGTGCCAGCAGTTGGGGTCAGGGGCAGGCGACCCAGTACTTC.

The chain couples TRBV27 to TRBJ2-7; 10 nucleotides agree with TRBD2. The CDR3 is 14 amino acids. V was clipped by 4 bases and J by 7 bases; unmatched bases: 7. CDR1 and CDR2 from the germline V gene are MNHEY and SMNVEV (reference sequence). The CDR3 region has the DNA TGTGCCAGCAGTTCCCTAGCGGGAGTGGGTGAGCAGTACTTC. This encodes CASSSLAGVGEQYF.

J is TRBJ1-1 and V is TRBV9, with a weak D call TRBD1 (5 bases). Trimming shortened V by 6 bases and J by 5 bases, and 14 bases separated the two germline ends. Germline CDR1 is SGDLS and CDR2 is YYNGEE. CDR3 length: 13 amino acids. The CDR3 protein is CASNQGWGTEAFF. In DNA form, the CDR3 reads TGTGCCAGCAACCAGGGTTGGGGGACTGAAGCTTTCTTT.

The V and J genes are TRBV7-9 and TRBJ2-5; the D is unclear. The CDR3 loop spans 13 amino acids. Germline V gene sequence: CDR1 SEHNR, CDR2 FQNEAQ (reference sequence). V was clipped by 5 bases and J by 0 bases, with 7 bases between them. The CDR3 coding sequence is TGTGCCAGCAGCACTACTAACCAAGAGACCCAGTACTTC. Translated: CASSTTNQETQYF.

The CDR3: CAHGTELRYTF. The CDR3 coding sequence is TGTGCCCACGGGACAGAGTTACGCTACACCTTC. The chain joins TRBV30 to TRBJ1-2, with 7 positions matching TRBD1. Germline CDR1 GTSNPN, CDR2 SVGIG (reference sequence). This CDR3 spans 11 amino acids. Unmatched junction bases numbered 9, after V lost 8 bases and J lost 9 bases.

This chain uses TRBV30 with TRBJ1-2; maybe TRBD1 (5 bases). The germline V gene encodes CDR1 GTSNPN and CDR2 SVGIG (reference sequence). The V and J ends lost 3 bases and 0 bases respectively, with 11 bases between them. This CDR3 comprises 14 residues. DNA of the CDR3: TGTGCCTGGAGCCGGGACGTCGCTAACTATGGCTACACCTTC. It translates to CAWSRDVANYGYTF.

This chain uses TRBV27 with TRBJ1-3; D not resolved. V was shortened by 2 bases and J by 4 bases, with 15 bases between the two germline ends. Germline V CDR1 and CDR2: MNHEY, SMNVEV (reference sequence). The CDR3 covers 16 residues. CDR3 nucleotides: TGTGCCAGCAGTTTAATCACCCCCCAACGAGGAAACACCATATATTTT. This codes for CASSLITPQRGNTIYF.

This clone was observed a handful of times. This rearrangement joins TRBV9 to TRBJ2-7; D is possibly TRBD1 or TRBD2 (6 bases each). The germline CDR1 and CDR2 sequences are SGDLS and YYNGEE. The V end was cut by 0 bases, the J end by 4 bases, with 11 bases between. The CDR3 length is 14 residues. CDR3 DNA: TGTGCCAGCAGCGTAGAACAGGGAGGTTACGAGCAGTACTTC. It is translated as CASSVEQGGYEQYF.

In this sample, this clone turned up once. This chain joins TRBV5-6 and TRBJ2-1, with 7 bases lining up with TRBD2. Germline V CDR1 and CDR2: SGHDT, YYEEEE. This CDR3 region has 16 residues. With 0 bases clipped from V and 2 bases from J, the junction kept 5 bases outside the gene matches. CDR3 amino acids: CASSLAGGTPYNEQFF. The CDR3, as DNA: TGTGCCAGCAGCTTGGCCGGGGGGACCCCCTACAATGAGCAGTTCTTC.

The V and J genes are TRBV7-3 and TRBJ2-1; 11 bases match TRBD2. Trimming removed 0 bases from V and 9 bases from J; junction bases left unmatched: 7. The CDR3 runs 16 residues. In germline, CDR1 is SGHTA, CDR2 FQGTGA. Written as DNA, the CDR3 is TGTGCCAGCAGCTTAACGATGGTAGCGGGAGGGAGTGAGCAGTTCTTC. This sequence encodes CASSLTMVAGGSEQFF.

This rearrangement joins TRBV9 to TRBJ2-7; no clear D. CDR1 is SGDLS and CDR2 is YYNGEE in the germline V gene. Trimming shortened V by 3 bases and J by 2 bases, and 12 bases separated the two germline ends. The CDR3 loop spans 14 amino acids. The CDR3 region is CASSALDGPYEQYF. The CDR3, as DNA: TGTGCCAGCAGCGCCCTGGACGGTCCCTACGAGCAGTACTTC.

This sequence joins TRBV29-1 and TRBJ2-5; D possibly uses TRBD1 or TRBD2 (5 bases each). Germline V gene sequence: CDR1 SQVTM, CDR2 ANQGSEA. The CDR3 spans 9 residues. Trimming pared 6 bases from V and 9 bases from J, leaving 8 bases between. The CDR3 DNA reads as TGCAGCGTCGGGGACCCCCAGTACTTC. As protein: CSVGDPQYF.

This chain uses TRBV9 with TRBJ2-1; D remains unclear. From germline, CDR1 is SGDLS and CDR2 YYNGEE. The CDR3 totals 11 residues. V was shortened by 3 bases and J by 9 bases, with 7 bases between the two germline ends. The CDR3 DNA follows: TGTGCCAGCAGCGGAGCGAGTGAGCAGTTCTTC. Protein sequence: CASSGASEQFF.

The rearrangement links TRBV11-3 to TRBJ2-7, with D hard to call. The CDR3 loop spans 11 amino acids. Trimming took 3 bases from V and 5 from J, leaving 5 bases between them. Germline V gene sequence: CDR1 SGHNT, CDR2 YENEEA. CDR3 coding DNA: TGTGCCAGCAGCTTCGGTGACGAGCAGTACTTC. Its protein product is CASSFGDEQYF.